This T cell receptor beta chain was captured by sequencing in a study of T cell responses to AZD1222 COVID-19 vaccine. The length of the CDR3 is 14 residues. Note on this clone: Its antigen is still unknown.

Study-level points and caveats: Scientists sampled the repertoires only once the peak T cell response had passed.

The data were produced by immunoSEQ multiplex PCR, yet TCRdb's version contains in-frame clones alone and is incomplete. The sample includes 90,000 to 130,000 clones, approximately 90% of them seen just once. This TCR was sampled from an adult in good health. V and J are TRBV21-1 and TRBJ2-5; the table's D call TRBD1 went unverified against the DNA. TRBV21-1 is a documented pseudogene. Specimen: peripheral blood, collected on day 0 of AZD1222 vaccination. Written as DNA, the CDR3 is TGTGCCAGCAGCAAAGGCAGGGTCCAAGAGACCCAGTACTTC. This gives the protein CASSKGRVQETQYF.